The 17 T cell receptor beta chains below were found in one sample sequenced in a study of long-term antiretroviral therapy in people with HIV. immunoSEQ v3.0 was run at survey level. Method: immunoSEQ multiplex PCR; TCRdb's copy keeps in-frame clones and lacks some. The table lists roughly 30,000 clones, 80% to 90% of them singletons, with around 3.7% in the top ten. Sequencing used unsorted PBMCs, obtained 0.8 years before starting antiretroviral therapy. These receptors came from a man aged 18 to 30 with HIV.

The J gene is TRBJ1-1, the V gene TRBV5-4, with TRBD1 identical over 9 bases. CDR1 and CDR2 (germline): SGHNT, YYREEE (reference sequence). The CDR3 covers 17 residues. The V and J ends lost 4 bases and 0 bases, in that order; junction bases with no gene match: 10. The CDR3 loop reads CASSIGQGRGMNTEAFF. DNA of the CDR3: TGTGCCAGCAGCATAGGACAGGGGAGGGGAATGAACACTGAAGCTTTCTTT.

This chain connects TRBV5-6 to TRBJ2-7; 9 bases line up with TRBD1. The CDR3 consists of 16 residues. V trimming: 0 bases; J trimming: 5 bases; junction bases outside the gene matches: 9. Germline V CDR1 and CDR2: SGHDT, YYEEEE. The CDR3 nucleotides are TGTGCCAGCAGCTTGGTACAGGGGGCGAGTCTCAACGAGCAGTACTTC. Its translation: CASSLVQGASLNEQYF.

The chain joins TRBV9 to TRBJ2-1; no clear D gene. V lost 0 bases and J lost 4, with 8 bases in between. The length of the CDR3 is 14 residues. Per germline, CDR1 SGDLS and CDR2 YYNGEE. CDR3 residues: CASSVGLGYNEQFF. As DNA, the CDR3 is TGTGCCAGCAGCGTAGGTTTAGGATACAATGAGCAGTTCTTC.

The gene calls are TRBV4-3 and TRBJ2-2, with D unresolved. This CDR3 comprises 18 residues. The V end was cut by 0 bases, the J end by 0 bases, with 14 bases between. Germline V gene lookup returns CDR1 LGHNA and CDR2 YSLEER. CDR3 DNA sequence: TGCGCCAGCAGCCAAGAAAGCCCCGGCACCGCGAACACCGGGGAGCTGTTTTTT. Translating it yields CASSQESPGTANTGELFF.

The rearrangement uses TRBV7-9 and TRBJ1-1; D perhaps matches TRBD1 (5 bases). Germline CDR1 and CDR2: SEHNR and FQNEAQ (reference sequence). Trimming removed 6 bases from V and 2 bases from J, with 13 bases in between. The CDR3 is made up of 14 amino acids. CDR3 loop: CASRLIDSNTEAFF. CDR3 sequence (DNA): TGTGCCAGCAGACTTATCGACAGCAACACTGAAGCTTTCTTT.

The rearrangement joins TRBV7-9 to TRBJ1-2; TRBD1 is a possible D gene (6 bases). The germline gives CDR1 SEHNR, CDR2 FQNEAQ (reference sequence). The CDR3 has 14 amino acids. Trimming stripped 4 bases from V and 5 bases from J, with 14 bases between. DNA of the CDR3: TGTGCCAGCAGCTCCCGACAGGCGGGGTATGGCTACACCTTC. This encodes CASSSRQAGYGYTF.

This clone turned up a few times. The chain combines TRBV10-3 with TRBJ1-2; D call uncertain. The CDR3 length is 11 residues. Germline CDR1 reads ENHRY; CDR2 reads SYGVKD. The V end was cut by 3 bases, the J end by 6 bases, with 5 bases between. CDR3: CAISDANGYTF. Written as DNA, the CDR3 is TGTGCCATCAGTGACGCGAATGGCTACACCTTC.

The chain joins TRBV4-1 to TRBJ1-3; D not certain. CDR1 and CDR2 from the germline V gene are MGHRA and YSYEKL. The V end lost 5 bases, the J end lost 2 bases, and 7 bases lay between the germline ends. This CDR3 has 13 residues. The CDR3 sequence is CASSELAGNTIYF. The CDR3 nucleotides read TGCGCCAGCAGCGAGCTGGCTGGAAACACCATATATTTT.

The V call is TRBV27, the J call TRBJ2-3; D perhaps matches TRBD2 (5 bases). Germline CDR1 MNHEY, CDR2 SMNVEV (reference sequence). The CDR3 extends over 14 amino acids. Trimming removed 5 bases at V and 0 bases at J, with 9 bases between. The CDR3 is CASSPRGSTDTQYF. The CDR3 DNA reads TGTGCCAGCAGTCCCCGGGGAAGCACAGATACGCAGTATTTT.

This clone has a handful of counts. This chain links TRBV6-5 with TRBJ2-7; D remains unclear. Germline V gives CDR1 MNHEY, CDR2 SVGAGI. V was pared by 0 bases and J by 0 bases, with 9 bases between. This CDR3 contains 15 residues. CDR3 in DNA: TGTGCCAGCAGTTACTCGATGAGCCTCTCCTACGAGCAGTACTTC. Its protein is CASSYSMSLSYEQYF.

This chain links TRBV11-2 with TRBJ2-3, with D maybe TRBD2 (6 bases). The germline V gene has CDR1 SGHAT and CDR2 FQNNGV. Between the trimmed V and J ends, which lost 1 base and 1 base, there was a span of 9 bases. This CDR3 is built from 15 residues. The CDR3 loop is CASSLVSGGTDTQYF. CDR3 bases: TGTGCCAGCAGCTTAGTGTCGGGGGGCACAGATACGCAGTATTTT.

A few counts support this clone. J is TRBJ1-2 and V is TRBV2; 9 bases are shared with TRBD1. Germline CDR1 SNHLY, CDR2 FYNNEI. CDR3 length: 13 residues. J was trimmed by 4 bases and V by 5 bases; bases with no gene match: 2. The CDR3 DNA reads TGTGCCAGCAGTACAGGGGGCGTCTATGGCTACACCTTC. Amino acid sequence: CASSTGGVYGYTF.

The CDR3 DNA is TGTGCCAGCAAAAACAGGGACGATAATTCACCCCTCCACTTT. This translates into CASKNRDDNSPLHF. J is TRBJ1-6 and V is TRBV21-1; TRBD1 was called by the table and not checked on the DNA. TRBV21-1 is a recognized pseudogene. The CDR3 has 14 residues.

The chain is built from TRBV5-6 and TRBJ1-1; D possibly corresponds to TRBD1 (5 bases). Germline V lookup: CDR1 SGHDT, CDR2 YYEEEE. Trimming removed 2 bases from V and 1 base from J, with 21 bases in between. The CDR3 consists of 18 residues. CDR3 sequence reads: CASSFVLGGVVSNTEAFF. The CDR3 DNA is TGTGCCAGCAGCTTCGTTCTTGGGGGGGTGGTTTCGAACACTGAAGCTTTCTTT. Using reference TRBV5-6 and TRBJ1-1 for the parts outside the CDR3, the full variable domain is DAGVTQSPTHLIKTRGQQVTLRCSPKSGHDTVSWYQQALGQGPQFIFQYYEEEERQRGNFPDRFSGHQFPNYSSELNVNALLLGDSALYLCASSFVLGGVVSNTEAFFGQGTRLTVV.

The chain links TRBV5-1 to TRBJ2-1, with TRBD2 matching over 7 bases. CDR1 SGHRS and CDR2 YFSETQ come from the germline V gene. The CDR3 extends over 19 amino acids. V lost 0 bases to trimming and J lost 0 bases; unmatched junction nucleotides: 12. The CDR3 loop is CASSLVPVLAMSSYNEQFF. DNA of the CDR3: TGCGCCAGCAGCTTGGTCCCCGTACTAGCGATGAGCTCCTACAATGAGCAGTTCTTC. Drawing the rest from reference TRBV5-1 and TRBJ2-1, the complete variable domain is KAGVTQTPRYLIKTRGQQVTLSCSPISGHRSVSWYQQTPGQGLQFLFEYFSETQRNKGNFPGRFSGRQFSNSRSEMNVSTLELGDSALYLCASSLVPVLAMSSYNEQFFGPGTRLTVL.

This clone was observed a handful of times. The chain is built from TRBV30 and TRBJ1-3, with D perhaps TRBD1 (5 bases). Trimming took 0 bases from V and 3 from J, leaving 9 bases between them. The germline V gene encodes CDR1 GTSNPN and CDR2 SVGIG (reference sequence). This CDR3 comprises 14 residues. The CDR3 spells CAWSVGAGGNTIYF. Here the CDR3 DNA reads TGTGCCTGGAGTGTTGGGGCCGGTGGAAACACCATATATTTT.

The V gene is TRBV5-1, the J gene TRBJ2-7, with 7 bases matching TRBD2. Germline loops: CDR1 SGHRS, CDR2 YFSETQ. Trimming at V came to 4 bases and at J to 1 base, leaving 5 bases not matched to a gene. The CDR3 is 14 amino acids. In DNA form, the CDR3 reads TGCGCCAGCAGCCCCGCGGGAGAGTCCTACGAGCAGTACTTC. It codes for CASSPAGESYEQYF.